Presented here are 5 T cell receptor beta chains from one specimen sequenced in a study of cytomegalovirus exposure and HLA in healthy donors. Amplification used 60 Vbeta primers and 13 Jbeta primers. The method was immunoSEQ multiplex PCR; TCRdb's version includes in-frame clones alone and lacks a portion of them. The sample contains some 130,000 clones, around 70% of which appear only once. The sample was PBMCs. Source of these receptors: a male donor in good health and CMV-seronegative.

This chain links TRBV5-4 with TRBJ2-7, with D maybe TRBD2 (5 bases). Trimming stripped 4 bases from V and 4 bases from J, with 18 bases between. CDR1 is SGHNT, CDR2 YYREEE, per germline (reference sequence). The CDR3 contains 15 residues. The CDR3 loop is CASSPTPEVGYEQYF. Written as DNA, the CDR3 is TGTGCCAGCAGCCCGACGCCGGAGGTAGGGTACGAGCAGTACTTC.

The V call is TRBV4-2, the J call TRBJ2-3, with 13 bases fitting TRBD2. Germline assignment: CDR1 LGHNA and CDR2 YNFKEQ. This CDR3 is 18 amino acids long. V lost 6 bases, J lost 5 bases, and 14 bases stayed unmatched. CDR3 region: CASRRSGTSGTFQDTQYF. The CDR3, as DNA: TGTGCCAGCAGACGATCCGGGACTAGCGGGACATTCCAAGATACGCAGTATTTT.

The rearrangement links TRBV5-5 to TRBJ1-5; 9 nucleotides line up with TRBD1. The V and J ends lost 0 bases and 7 bases, in that order; junction bases with no gene match: 5. The CDR3 contains 15 residues. Germline V gene lookup returns CDR1 SGHKS and CDR2 YYEKEE (reference sequence). DNA of the CDR3: TGTGCCAGCAGCTTGGAACAGGGGGCCTGGCAGCCCCAGCATTTT. It translates to CASSLEQGAWQPQHF.

V gene TRBV7-2 combines with J gene TRBJ2-7, with 8 nucleotides matching TRBD1. CDR3 length: 13 amino acids. V lost 5 bases and J lost 3; bases outside the gene matches: 3. The germline V gene has CDR1 SGHTA and CDR2 FQGNSA. The CDR3 DNA reads TGTGCCAGCAGCCCCGGACAGGGCTACGAGCAGTACTTC. Residues: CASSPGQGYEQYF.

This rearrangement joins TRBV9 to TRBJ1-4; a weak D match, TRBD1 (5 bases). V lost 3 bases and J lost 0, with 6 bases in between. The CDR3 extends over 14 amino acids. Germline CDR1 reads SGDLS; CDR2 reads YYNGEE. As DNA, the CDR3 is TGTGCCAGCAGCGCGGGGGCAACTAATGAAAAACTGTTTTTT. It is translated as CASSAGATNEKLFF.